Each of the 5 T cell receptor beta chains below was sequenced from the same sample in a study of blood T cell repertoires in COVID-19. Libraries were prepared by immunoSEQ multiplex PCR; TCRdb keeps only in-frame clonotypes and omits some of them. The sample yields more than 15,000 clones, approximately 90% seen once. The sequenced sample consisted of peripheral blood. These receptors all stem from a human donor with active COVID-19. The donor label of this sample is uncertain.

CDR3 nucleotides: TGTGCCAGCAGTTTGGAGGCGGGGGGTTCCTACGAGCAGTACTTC. Encoded protein: CASSLEAGGSYEQYF. V usage is TRBV28 and J usage is TRBJ2-7, with 8 bases lining up with TRBD2. The CDR3 is made up of 15 amino acids. Germline lookup yields CDR1 MDHEN and CDR2 SYDVKM. Trimming cost V 3 bases and J 1 base; bases outside gene matches: 5.

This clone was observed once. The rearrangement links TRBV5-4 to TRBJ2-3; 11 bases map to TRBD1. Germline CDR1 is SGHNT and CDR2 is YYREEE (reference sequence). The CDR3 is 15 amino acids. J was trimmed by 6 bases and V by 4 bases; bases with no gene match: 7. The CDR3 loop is CASSDGQGATDTQYF. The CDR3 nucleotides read TGTGCCAGCAGCGATGGACAGGGGGCGACTGATACGCAGTATTTT.

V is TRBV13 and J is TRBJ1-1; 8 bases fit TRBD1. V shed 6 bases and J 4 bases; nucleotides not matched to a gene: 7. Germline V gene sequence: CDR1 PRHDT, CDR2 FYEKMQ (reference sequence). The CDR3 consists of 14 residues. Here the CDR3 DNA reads TGTGCCAGCAGTCTTGCAACAGGGGGCACTGAAGCTTTCTTT. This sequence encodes CASSLATGGTEAFF. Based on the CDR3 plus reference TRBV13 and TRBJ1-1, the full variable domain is AAGVIQSPRHLIKEKRETATLKCYPIPRHDTVYWYQQGPGQDPQFLISFYEKMQSDKGSIPDRFSAQQFSDYHSELNMSSLELGDSALYFCASSLATGGTEAFFGQGTRLTVV.

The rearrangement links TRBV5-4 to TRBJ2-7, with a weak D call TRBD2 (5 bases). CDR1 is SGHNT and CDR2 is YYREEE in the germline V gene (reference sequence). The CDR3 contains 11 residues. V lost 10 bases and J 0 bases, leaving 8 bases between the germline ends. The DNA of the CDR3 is TGTGCCGCGGGTTCCTCCTACGAGCAGTACTTC. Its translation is CAAGSSYEQYF. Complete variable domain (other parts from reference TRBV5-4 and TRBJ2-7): ETGVTQSPTHLIKTRGQQVTLRCSSQSGHNTVSWYQQALGQGPQFIFQYYREEENGRGNFPPRFSGLQFPNYSSELNVNALELDDSALYLCAAGSSYEQYFGPGTRLTVT.

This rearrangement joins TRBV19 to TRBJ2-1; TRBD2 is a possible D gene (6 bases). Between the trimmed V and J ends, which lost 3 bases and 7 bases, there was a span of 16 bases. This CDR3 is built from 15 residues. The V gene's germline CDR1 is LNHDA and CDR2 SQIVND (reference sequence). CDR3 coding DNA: TGTGCCAGTAGTATCGGAGGGATAAGGGTAAATGAGCAGTTCTTC. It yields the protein CASSIGGIRVNEQFF.